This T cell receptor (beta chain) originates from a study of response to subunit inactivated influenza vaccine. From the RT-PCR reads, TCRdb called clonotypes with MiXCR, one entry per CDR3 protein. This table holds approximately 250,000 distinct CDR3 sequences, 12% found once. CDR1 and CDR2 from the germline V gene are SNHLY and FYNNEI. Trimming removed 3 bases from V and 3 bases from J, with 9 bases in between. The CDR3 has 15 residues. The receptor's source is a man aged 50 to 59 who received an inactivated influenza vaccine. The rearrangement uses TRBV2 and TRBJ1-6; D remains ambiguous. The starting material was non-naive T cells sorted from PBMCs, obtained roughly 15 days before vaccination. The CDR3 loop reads CASSDSDDYNSPLHF. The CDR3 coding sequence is TGTGCCAGCAGTGACTCGGACGACTATAATTCACCCCTCCACTTT.